These 26 T cell receptor beta chains were sequenced from one sample in a study of beta chain features in type 1 diabetes. General study findings and limits: Type 1 diabetes patients had TCRB CDR3s that were shorter (moderately but significantly so) in all four CD4+ subsets.

These receptors' antigens are unknown. Reverse transcribing all isolated RNA meant expressed TCRB transcripts were sequenced. Libraries were prepared by immunoSEQ multiplex PCR; TCRdb keeps only in-frame clonotypes and omits some of them. The table records approximately 730,000 clones, roughly 13% of them present only once. The sequencing sample was made of naive CD4+ T cells from blood. These receptor sequences come from a man aged 18 to 35 with type 1 diabetes.

This clone was counted only a few times. The chain recombines TRBV28 with TRBJ1-2; 7 bases are a match to TRBD1. J gave up 0 bases and V 6 bases, and 4 bases lay outside the gene matches. This CDR3 spans 14 amino acids. Germline-derived CDR1 and CDR2 are MDHEN and SYDVKM. CDR3 sequence (DNA): TGTGCCAGCAGACGACAGGGAACTAACTATGGCTACACCTTC. Translated, it gives CASRRQGTNYGYTF.

This clone has just a few counts. V usage is TRBV4-1 and J usage is TRBJ2-5; TRBD2 agrees at 11 bases. The length of the CDR3 is 19 residues. CDR1 is MGHRA and CDR2 is YSYEKL in the germline V gene. Trimming took 1 base from V and 2 from J; bases not matched to a gene: 12. The CDR3 loop is CASSQGRDPSGGIQETQYF. CDR3 in DNA: TGCGCCAGCAGCCAAGGAAGGGATCCTAGCGGGGGGATTCAAGAGACCCAGTACTTC.

The rearrangement uses TRBV30 and TRBJ1-1, with 9 positions matching TRBD1. Germline V CDR1 and CDR2: GTSNPN, SVGIG (reference sequence). The trim removed 5 bases at V and 2 bases at J, leaving 3 bases unmatched. The CDR3 extends over 13 amino acids. The CDR3 bases are TGTGCCTGGGAGGACAGGGGCAACACTGAAGCTTTCTTT. Translating gives CAWEDRGNTEAFF.

The V and J genes are TRBV4-1 and TRBJ1-1; possible D gene TRBD1, 6 bases. Germline V lookup: CDR1 MGHRA, CDR2 YSYEKL. The CDR3 spans 14 residues. V shed 1 base and J shed 6 bases, with 12 bases lying between them. The CDR3 sequence is CASSQAYREAEAFF. In nucleotides, the CDR3 is TGCGCCAGCAGCCAAGCATACAGGGAGGCTGAAGCTTTCTTT.

This clone has just a few counts. This rearrangement joins TRBV23-1 to TRBJ1-1, with a tentative D call TRBD1 (6 bases). TRBV23-1 is identified as an open reading frame with a role that is uncertain. Deletions cut 1 base from V and 0 bases from J, with 9 bases between. The CDR3 spans 15 residues. CDR3 amino acids: CASSQWGRLNTEAFF. CDR3 coding DNA: TGCGCCAGCAGTCAATGGGGGCGGCTGAACACTGAAGCTTTCTTT.

The chain has TRBV30 and TRBJ2-3, with no clear D. The germline V and J ends were trimmed by 2 bases and 2 bases, with 5 bases remaining between them. Germline loops: CDR1 GTSNPN, CDR2 SVGIG (reference sequence). CDR3 length: 12 amino acids. Written as DNA, the CDR3 is TGTGCCTGGAGTCCGGACACAGATACGCAGTATTTT. Protein sequence: CAWSPDTDTQYF.

This clone was detected a few times. This chain links TRBV5-1 with TRBJ2-2; D could derive from TRBD1 or TRBD2 (5 bases each). V was shortened by 2 bases and J by 5 bases, with 10 bases between the two germline ends. Looked up from germline, CDR1 is SGHRS and CDR2 is YFSETQ. The CDR3 sequence is 14 residues long. The CDR3 sequence: CASSFDGATGELFF. CDR3 nucleotides: TGCGCCAGCAGCTTTGACGGGGCGACCGGGGAGCTGTTTTTT.

This clone was counted between two and nine times. This chain uses TRBV10-3 with TRBJ2-3, with 10 nucleotides matching TRBD2. The CDR3 extends over 16 amino acids. V gave up 2 bases and J gave up 6 bases; unmatched junction bases: 8. Germline loops: CDR1 ENHRY, CDR2 SYGVKD. The chain's CDR3 is CAISETPSGGTDTQYF. For the CDR3, the DNA is TGTGCCATCAGTGAGACTCCTAGCGGGGGTACGGATACGCAGTATTTT.

This clone was seen a handful of times. The chain carries TRBV29-1 and TRBJ1-2, with 12 nucleotides matching TRBD1. The CDR3 length is 16 residues. CDR1 SQVTM and CDR2 ANQGSEA come from the germline V gene. J lost 4 bases, V lost 3 bases, and 9 bases had no gene match. CDR3 in amino acids: CSVEPGQGAGAYGYTF. The CDR3, as DNA: TGCAGCGTTGAGCCGGGACAGGGGGCAGGAGCCTATGGCTACACCTTC.

CDR3 DNA sequence: TGCAGCGGCCGGGACAGCTACAATGAGCAGTTCTTC. Protein product: CSGRDSYNEQFF. This chain connects TRBV29-1 to TRBJ2-1, with 7 positions matching TRBD1. CDR3 size: 12 residues. V lost 7 bases and J lost 3; bases outside the gene matches: 3. CDR1 and CDR2 from the germline V gene are SQVTM and ANQGSEA.

This clone was observed a few times. The chain is built from TRBV6-1 and TRBJ1-6; D call uncertain. Germline-derived CDR1 and CDR2 are MNHNS and SASEGT. The V gene lost 3 bases and the J gene lost 9 bases, with 18 bases spanning the gap. There are 16 residues in the CDR3. CDR3 protein: CASSERVDPGSSPLHF. The CDR3 bases are TGTGCCAGCAGTGAGAGGGTGGATCCCGGGAGTTCACCCCTCCACTTT.

The CDR3 spells CASSQVAGAYEQYF. CDR3 DNA sequence: TGCGCCAGCAGCCAAGTGGCCGGGGCCTACGAGCAGTACTTC. This sequence joins TRBV4-1 and TRBJ2-7; perhaps TRBD2 as D (5 bases). CDR3 length equals 14 residues. The V end was cut by 1 base, the J end by 2 bases, with 9 bases between. The germline CDR1 and CDR2 sequences are MGHRA and YSYEKL.

For the CDR3, the DNA is TGCAGCGTGGCCCGGGACAGGGATCTCGGGGAGACCCAGTACTTC. As protein: CSVARDRDLGETQYF. The V gene is TRBV29-1, the J gene TRBJ2-5; 9 bases align to TRBD1. The CDR3 is made up of 15 amino acids. Germline V gene data show CDR1 as SQVTM and CDR2 as ANQGSEA. With 6 bases clipped from V and 5 bases from J, the junction kept 13 bases outside the gene matches. The entire variable domain, with the rest obtained from reference TRBV29-1 and TRBJ2-5, is as follows: SAVISQKPSRDICQRGTSLTIQCQVDSQVTMMFWYRQQPGQSLTLIATANQGSEATYESGFVIDKFPISRPNLTFSTLTVSNMSPEDSSIYLCSVARDRDLGETQYFGPGTRLLVL.

The V call is TRBV5-5, the J call TRBJ2-7, with 11 bases lining up with TRBD2. Germline V gene sequence: CDR1 SGHKS, CDR2 YYEKEE (reference sequence). The CDR3 is 16 amino acids. V trimming: 0 bases; J trimming: 1 base; junction bases outside the gene matches: 3. CDR3 in DNA: TGTGCCAGCAGCTTGGGACTAGCGGGGAGTTCCTACGAGCAGTACTTC. Translation: CASSLGLAGSSYEQYF.

This clone appeared a few times. The chain links TRBV11-1 to TRBJ1-2; D unclear. Germline-derived CDR1 and CDR2 are SGHAT and FQDESV (reference sequence). The CDR3 covers 13 residues. Trimming shortened V by 2 bases and J by 7 bases, and 11 bases separated the two germline ends. DNA of the CDR3: TGTGCCAGCAGCTTACAGTCTTTTAGTGGCTACACCTTC. Protein: CASSLQSFSGYTF.

The chain uses TRBV10-3 and TRBJ2-7; D might be TRBD2 (6 bases). Germline CDR1 is ENHRY and CDR2 is SYGVKD. CDR3 length: 18 amino acids. Trimming took off 4 bases at V and 3 bases at J, with 25 bases between the two ends. CDR3 in amino acids: CAISGPRDLRRAGYEQYF. CDR3 sequence (DNA): TGTGCCATCAGTGGCCCCCGGGACTTAAGAAGAGCGGGCTACGAGCAGTACTTC.

This clone showed up just a few times. The chain employs TRBV25-1 and TRBJ1-1; unclear D gene. Per germline, CDR1 MGHDK and CDR2 SYGVNS. V was shortened by 1 base and J by 9 bases, with 9 bases between the two germline ends. CDR3 length: 12 residues. In nucleotides, the CDR3 is TGTGCCAGCAGTGAATTTGAGTATAAAGCTTTCTTT. This sequence encodes CASSEFEYKAFF.

The chain is built from TRBV5-4 and TRBJ2-5; D is perhaps TRBD2 (5 bases). The CDR3 loop spans 15 amino acids. The germline V gene encodes CDR1 SGHNT and CDR2 YYREEE (reference sequence). V lost 0 bases and J lost 1, with 10 bases in between. CDR3 nucleotide sequence: TGTGCCAGCAGCTTGGTTTCGGGGTCCCAAGAGACCCAGTACTTC. This sequence encodes CASSLVSGSQETQYF.

This clone was seen a handful of times. The rearrangement joins TRBV5-4 to TRBJ2-1; D is ambiguous. V lost 6 bases and J lost 7, with 8 bases in between. Germline V gene sequence: CDR1 SGHNT, CDR2 YYREEE (reference sequence). There are 11 residues in the CDR3. CDR3: CASTYRNEQFF. The CDR3 DNA reads TGTGCCAGCACCTATAGGAATGAGCAGTTCTTC.

V gene TRBV30 combines with J gene TRBJ1-1; TRBD1 matches 7 bases. The germline V gene has CDR1 GTSNPN and CDR2 SVGIG (reference sequence). The CDR3 consists of 14 residues. The V segment lost 4 bases and the J segment 0 bases; nucleotides outside the gene matches: 5. CDR3 sequence: CAWTGDRLNTEAFF. CDR3 DNA sequence: TGTGCCTGGACCGGGGACAGATTGAACACTGAAGCTTTCTTT.

This clone was seen only a few times. The genes are TRBV30 and TRBJ1-5; D not certain. The CDR3 consists of 11 residues. The V gene's germline CDR1 is GTSNPN and CDR2 SVGIG (reference sequence). V was trimmed by 5 bases and J by 6 bases, leaving 8 bases between them. CDR3 in amino acids: CAWGPGQPQHF. CDR3 nucleotides: TGTGCCTGGGGTCCTGGTCAGCCCCAGCATTTT.

In this sample, this clone turned up a few times. This chain links TRBV18 with TRBJ2-4, with TRBD1 as a possible D gene (6 bases). Trimming took off 4 bases at V and 2 bases at J, with 18 bases between the two ends. Germline values: CDR1 KGHSH, CDR2 LQKENI. There are 17 residues in the CDR3. The CDR3 region has the DNA TGTGCCAGCTCACTAAGGTGGGACACGGATCCCAAAAACATTCAGTACTTC. Amino acid sequence: CASSLRWDTDPKNIQYF.

V is TRBV6-5 and J is TRBJ2-1; D is unclear. The CDR3 consists of 13 residues. The V gene's germline CDR1 is MNHEY and CDR2 SVGAGI. Between the trimmed V and J ends, which lost 2 bases and 10 bases, there was a span of 12 bases. CDR3 sequence: CASSYNGFEEQFF. CDR3 nucleotides: TGTGCCAGCAGTTACAACGGTTTCGAGGAGCAGTTCTTC.

V gene TRBV7-9 combines with J gene TRBJ1-1; TRBD1 aligns across 8 bases. The CDR3 is made up of 13 amino acids. Trimming removed 9 bases from V and 1 base from J; junction bases left unmatched: 4. Germline V gene data show CDR1 as SEHNR and CDR2 as FQNEAQ (reference sequence). The CDR3 nucleotides are TGTGCCAGTCAGGGGGCTGGGAACACTGAAGCTTTCTTT. This translates into CASQGAGNTEAFF.

CDR3 sequence: CASSEAWGQGPSYGYTF. Written as DNA, the CDR3 is TGTGCCAGCAGTGAAGCATGGGGTCAGGGGCCGAGCTATGGCTACACCTTC. V and J are TRBV6-1 and TRBJ1-2, with D possibly TRBD1 on 6 matching bases. Germline V gene data show CDR1 as MNHNS and CDR2 as SASEGT. The CDR3 runs to 17 residues. The V and J ends lost 0 bases and 4 bases respectively, with 18 bases between them.

There are a few counts of this clone. The chain uses TRBV4-1 and TRBJ1-3; perhaps TRBD1 as D (6 bases). Per the germline V gene, CDR1 is MGHRA and CDR2 is YSYEKL. V was trimmed by 0 bases and J by 1 base, leaving 13 bases between them. The length of the CDR3 is 17 residues. CDR3: CASSQDRGTLSGNTIYF. CDR3 sequence (DNA): TGCGCCAGCAGCCAAGATCGGGGGACACTATCTGGAAACACCATATATTTT.